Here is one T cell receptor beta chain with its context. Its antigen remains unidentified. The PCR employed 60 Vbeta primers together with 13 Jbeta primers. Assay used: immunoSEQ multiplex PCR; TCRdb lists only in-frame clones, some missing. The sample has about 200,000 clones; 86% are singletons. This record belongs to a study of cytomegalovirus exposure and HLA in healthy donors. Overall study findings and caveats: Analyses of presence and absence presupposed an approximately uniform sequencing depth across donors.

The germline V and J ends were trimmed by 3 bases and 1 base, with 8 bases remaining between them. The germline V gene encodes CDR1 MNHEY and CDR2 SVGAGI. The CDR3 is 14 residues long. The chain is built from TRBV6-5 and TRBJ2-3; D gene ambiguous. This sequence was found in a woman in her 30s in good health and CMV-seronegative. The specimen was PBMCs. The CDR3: CASSYIRGTDTQYF. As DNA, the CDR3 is TGTGCCAGCAGTTATATTCGAGGCACAGATACGCAGTATTTT.